This T cell receptor (beta chain) was documented in a study of blood T cell repertoires in COVID-19. Overall study: Researchers got acute and convalescent COVID-19 samples from the United States, Italy and Spain. PBMCs, B-cell-depleted T cells, or T cells were the source of the cDNA or gDNA that made up the material.

Recruitment covered 25 or so US areas and drew participants whose ages spanned roughly 18 to 100 years. Assignment of participants to cohorts was predicated upon participant-reported clinical history. The data were produced by immunoSEQ multiplex PCR, yet TCRdb's version contains in-frame clones alone and is incomplete. The sample includes a few hundred thousand clones, approximately 84% of them seen just once. The CDR3 spans 17 residues. CDR1 and CDR2 (germline): SGDLS, YYNGEE. The J segment lost 5 bases and the V segment lost 4 bases, leaving 12 bases of the junction unmatched. The source of this sequence is a man aged 25 to 45 who had recovered from COVID-19. This rearrangement joins TRBV9 to TRBJ2-3, with TRBD2 identical over 11 bases. Material for sequencing was PBMCs or T cells enriched from blood (not recorded which). The CDR3 protein is CASSPNDLAGGLDTQYF. The CDR3 coding sequence is TGTGCCAGCAGCCCCAACGATCTAGCGGGAGGATTAGATACGCAGTATTTT. Looking up the rest from reference TRBV9 and TRBJ2-3 gives the full variable domain: DSGVTQTPKHLITATGQRVTLRCSPRSGDLSVYWYQQSLDQGLQFLIQYYNGEERAKGNILERFSAQQFPDLHSELNLSSLELGDSALYFCASSPNDLAGGLDTQYFGPGTRLTVL.